This TCR beta chain is drawn from a study of shared clonotypes between healthy human individuals. Adult Caucasians living in Nashville, Tennessee made up all of the donors. The CDR3 extends over 13 amino acids. Germline V gene sequence: CDR1 SGHRS, CDR2 YFSETQ. V lost 9 bases, J lost 3 bases, and 3 bases stayed unmatched. Sorted-subset replicate PCR reactions were performed with about 200 ng DNA, corresponding to 30,000 or so T cell genomes. Sequencing was performed with immunoSEQ multiplex PCR; in TCRdb, only in-frame clones are kept and a portion is missing. The sample contains nearly 750,000 clones, 72% of which appear only once.

The V call is TRBV5-1, the J call TRBJ2-2; the match to TRBD1 covers 9 bases. The TCR originated in a woman aged 30 to 39 in good health. Sequencing used memory CD4+ T cells sorted from blood. Subset: CD45RA-negative fraction. The CDR3 coding sequence is TGCGCCACCCGGACAGGGGACACCGGGGAGCTGTTTTTT. The encoded protein is CATRTGDTGELFF.